This TCR beta chain was recorded in a study of T cell repertoires in aging, cancer and after chemotherapy. From germline, CDR1 is KGHDR and CDR2 SFDVKD. The CDR3 loop spans 15 amino acids. Trimming at V came to 10 bases and at J to 2 bases, leaving 2 bases not matched to a gene. This clonotype has a handful of counts. TRB rearrangements spanning V, D and J were amplified using mixed TRB-A/B primers. TCRdb fed the multiplex PCR reads into MiXCR, producing one record per CDR3 protein. The sample yields roughly 9,800 distinct CDR3 sequences, roughly 40% seen once. TCR beta rearrangements were amplified from peripheral blood genomic DNA.

The receptor's source is a human donor in good health. Sequenced sample: blood. The chain couples TRBV24-1 to TRBJ2-2; 14 bases map to TRBD2. CDR3 nucleotide sequence: TGTGCCACGGGACTAGCGGGGGCCAACACCGGGGAGCTGTTTTTT. It encodes CATGLAGANTGELFF.